This is a list of T cell receptor beta chains from one sample in a study of a mutant IDH1 vaccine in newly diagnosed glioma. The repertoire was sequenced with immunoSEQ multiplex PCR; TCRdb's copy has only in-frame clones and lacks some. The sample shows 45,000 or so clones, more than 70% of them seen only once. Antigens for these TCRs are unknown. This sample comprised PBMCs, obtained from a glioma patient whose treatment included an IDH1 peptide vaccine. These receptors originate from a woman between 40 and 50 years old with glioma. Both conserved end residues are part of each CDR3. For some rows the clone size is stated as once, few or many, or as a class when expanded; others skip it.

clone_size	cdr3_length	v_call	cdr3_aa
few	16	TRBV7-2	CASSLATGGINEKLFF
once	15	TRBV6-6	CASASRSTGRNEQYF
NA	14	TRBV5-1	CASSIDSTQETQYF
NA	15	TRBV5-1	CASSLLLSSQETQYF
few	12	TRBV6-6	CASRHAGAEQYF
NA	15	TRBV2	CATGTGPGGNQPQHF
NA	15	TRBV6-5	CASSLIRQATETQYF
NA	13	TRBV6-6	CASSSEGGQPQHF
NA	14	TRBV19	CASSLEGADYGYTF
NA	16	TRBV4-2	CASSPGGQGKSEKLFF
NA	12	TRBV19	CASSIIGYGYTF
NA	14	TRBV5-1	CASSLQGVDTEAFF
NA	15	TRBV5-6	CASSLARVAKNIQYF
NA	14	TRBV6-6	CASTHERGPYEQYF
NA	16	TRBV19	CASRLTSGTGNYGYTF
NA	16	TRBV4-3	CASSQDRDSSGNTIYF
NA	13	TRBV12-5	CASGLEGNTEAFF
NA	16	TRBV10-1	CASSESPTGSGDEQYF
NA	15	TRBV5-1	CASSLAGLAGYEQYF
once	17	TRBV19	CASSSRPGSLLGETQYF
NA	16	TRBV7-8	CASSLRVSAGANVLTF
NA	12	TRBV14	CASSPPGETQYF
NA	15	TRBV5-6	CASSLLQQYTDTQYF